This T cell receptor (beta chain) was sequenced for a study of response to subunit inactivated influenza vaccine. This clonotype was detected once. Germline CDR1 reads MNHEY; CDR2 reads SVGEGT. V lost 8 bases, J lost 6 bases, and 14 bases lay in between. The CDR3 has 12 residues. From the RT-PCR reads, TCRdb called clonotypes with MiXCR, one entry per CDR3 protein. The table includes around 190,000 distinct CDR3 sequences, roughly 8.7% detected once. This receptor was identified in a man in his forties or fifties who received an inactivated influenza vaccine. The rearrangement joins TRBV6-2 or TRBV6-3 to TRBJ2-7; D is perhaps TRBD1 or TRBD2 (5 bases each). The sequencing used non-naive T cells sorted from PBMCs, collected on the day of vaccination. CDR3 DNA sequence: TGTGCCAGCTTACGGTCGAGGGGCGAGCAGTACTTC. Its translation: CASLRSRGEQYF.